This is a list of T cell receptor beta chains from one sample in a study of beta chain features in type 1 diabetes. Sequencing used immunoSEQ multiplex PCR; TCRdb keeps in-frame clones, though not all of them. The table shows about 660,000 clones, with over 12% occurring only once. Sample: naive CD4+ T cells from blood. These receptors came from a man younger than 30 with type 1 diabetes. Each CDR3 is given with its conserved first and last residue. The order of the fields is D gene, CDR3 length, clone size, J gene, V gene, CDR3 protein, CDR3 DNA. A D gene is named only where the DNA matches it firmly. Size is stated for part of the rows, as once, few or many counts, or as a class when the clone is expanded.

d_gene: -; len: 14; abundance: few; j_gene: TRBJ2-3; v_gene: TRBV7-9; CDR3aa: CASSLDDGTDTQYF; CDR3nt: TGTGCCAGCAGCTTAGACGACGGCACAGATACGCAGTATTTT
d_gene: TRBD1; len: 15; abundance: -; j_gene: TRBJ2-5; v_gene: TRBV4-1; CDR3aa: CASSQEPQGEETQYF; CDR3nt: TGCGCCAGCAGCCAAGAGCCGCAGGGGGAAGAGACCCAGTACTTC
d_gene: TRBD1; len: 18; abundance: -; j_gene: TRBJ2-3; v_gene: TRBV11-2; CDR3aa: CASSAGQGAIRGTDTQYF; CDR3nt: TGTGCCAGCAGCGCGGGACAGGGGGCCATAAGGGGCACAGATACGCAGTATTTT
d_gene: -; len: 14; abundance: -; j_gene: TRBJ2-5; v_gene: TRBV5-1; CDR3aa: CASSSWTLWETQYF; CDR3nt: TGCGCCAGCAGCTCCTGGACCTTATGGGAGACCCAGTACTTC
d_gene: -; len: 15; abundance: few; j_gene: TRBJ1-1; v_gene: TRBV6-5; CDR3aa: CASSPFSTMNTEAFF; CDR3nt: TGTGCCAGCAGCCCCTTTTCTACCATGAACACTGAAGCTTTCTTT
d_gene: TRBD1; len: 15; abundance: -; j_gene: TRBJ1-2; v_gene: TRBV18; CDR3aa: CASSPGTGQNYGYTF; CDR3nt: TGTGCCAGCTCACCGGGGACGGGACAGAACTATGGCTACACCTTC
d_gene: TRBD1; len: 19; abundance: few; j_gene: TRBJ2-1; v_gene: TRBV2; CDR3aa: CASSLTYSGDRVTGYEQFF; CDR3nt: TGTGCCAGCAGTCTCACTTACTCCGGGGACAGGGTTACGGGCTATGAGCAGTTCTTC
d_gene: TRBD2; len: 17; abundance: -; j_gene: TRBJ2-3; v_gene: TRBV14; CDR3aa: CASSRRTSGIFADTQYF; CDR3nt: TGTGCCAGCAGCCGTAGGACTAGCGGGATTTTCGCAGATACGCAGTATTTT
d_gene: TRBD1; len: 13; abundance: few; j_gene: TRBJ2-7; v_gene: TRBV30; CDR3aa: CAWSPQGAAEQYF; CDR3nt: TGTGCCTGGAGTCCACAGGGGGCAGCAGAGCAGTACTTC
d_gene: -; len: 13; abundance: few; j_gene: TRBJ1-2; v_gene: TRBV2; CDR3aa: CASSAYPQDGYTF; CDR3nt: TGTGCCAGCAGTGCCTACCCCCAGGATGGCTACACCTTC
d_gene: -; len: 12; abundance: -; j_gene: TRBJ2-5; v_gene: TRBV14; CDR3aa: CASSQTPGTQYF; CDR3nt: TGTGCCAGCAGCCAAACCCCGGGGACCCAGTACTTC
d_gene: -; len: 13; abundance: few; j_gene: TRBJ2-7; v_gene: TRBV9; CDR3aa: CASSVRDAYEQYF; CDR3nt: TGTGCCAGCAGCGTCCGGGACGCCTACGAGCAGTACTTC
d_gene: -; len: 17; abundance: -; j_gene: TRBJ2-6; v_gene: TRBV5-6; CDR3aa: CASSLRTSPSGANVLTF; CDR3nt: TGTGCCAGCAGCCTCCGGACCTCACCCTCTGGGGCCAACGTCCTGACTTTC